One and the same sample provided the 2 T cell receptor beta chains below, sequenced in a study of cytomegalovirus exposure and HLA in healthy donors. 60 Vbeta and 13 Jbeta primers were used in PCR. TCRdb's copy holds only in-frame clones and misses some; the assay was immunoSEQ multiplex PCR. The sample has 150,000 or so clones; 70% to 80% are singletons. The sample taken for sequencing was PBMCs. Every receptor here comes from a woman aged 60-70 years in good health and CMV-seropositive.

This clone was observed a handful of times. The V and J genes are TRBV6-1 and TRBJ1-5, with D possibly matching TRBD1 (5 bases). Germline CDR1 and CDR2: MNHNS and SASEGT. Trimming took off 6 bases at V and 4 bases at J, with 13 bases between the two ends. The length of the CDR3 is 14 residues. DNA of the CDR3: TGTGCCAGCAGGAACAGGTGGGGAAATCAGCCCCAGCATTTT. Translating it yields CASRNRWGNQPQHF.

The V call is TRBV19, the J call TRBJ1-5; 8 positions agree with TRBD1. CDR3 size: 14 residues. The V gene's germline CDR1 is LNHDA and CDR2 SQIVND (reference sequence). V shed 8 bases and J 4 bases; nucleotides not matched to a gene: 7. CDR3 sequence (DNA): TGTGCCAGTCGCACGGGACAGGCTAATCAGCCCCAGCATTTT. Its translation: CASRTGQANQPQHF.